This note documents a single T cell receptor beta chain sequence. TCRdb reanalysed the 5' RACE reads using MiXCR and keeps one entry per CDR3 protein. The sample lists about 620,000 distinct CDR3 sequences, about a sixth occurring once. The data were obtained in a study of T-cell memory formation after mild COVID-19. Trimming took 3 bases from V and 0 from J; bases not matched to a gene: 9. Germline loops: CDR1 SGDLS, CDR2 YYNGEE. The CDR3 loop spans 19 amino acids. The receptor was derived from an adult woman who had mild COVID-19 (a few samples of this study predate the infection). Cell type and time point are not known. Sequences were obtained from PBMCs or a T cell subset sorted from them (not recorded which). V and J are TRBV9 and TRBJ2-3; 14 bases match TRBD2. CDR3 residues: CASSAGLAGDLFSTDTQYF. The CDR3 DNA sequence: TGTGCCAGCAGCGCGGGACTAGCGGGAGACCTCTTTAGCACAGATACGCAGTATTTT. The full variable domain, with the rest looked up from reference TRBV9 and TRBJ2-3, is DSGVTQTPKHLITATGQRVTLRCSPRSGDLSVYWYQQSLDQGLQFLIQYYNGEERAKGNILERFSAQQFPDLHSELNLSSLELGDSALYFCASSAGLAGDLFSTDTQYFGPGTRLTVL.